A single sample is the source of the 29 T cell receptor beta chains below, sequenced in a study of T cells expressing NK-cell markers. TCRdb reprocessed the 5' RACE reads, with one entry per CDR3 protein and no DNA. The table lists 150,000 or so distinct CDR3 sequences, with 37% in the top ten. The sample was blood T cells: a sorted CD56 or NKG2C T cell subset, CD4+ or CD8+ T cells, or bulk PBMC T cells (not recorded which). These receptor sequences come from a woman aged 50 to 60 in good health.

This chain uses TRBV6-6 with TRBJ2-2; lacking DNA, the TRBD2 call made by TCRdb goes unchecked. Germline CDR1 reads MNHNY; CDR2 reads SVGAGI (reference sequence). This CDR3 contains 17 residues. This chain's CDR3 is CASSRLAGGGNTGELFF.

The gene calls are TRBV20-1 and TRBJ1-1. The length of the CDR3 is 14 residues. CDR1 and CDR2 (germline): DFQATT, SNEGSKA (reference sequence). This chain's CDR3 is CSARILRGGAEAFF.

V and J are TRBV7-9 and TRBJ2-7; absent DNA, TCRdb's TRBD1 call cannot be checked. Germline lookup yields CDR1 SEHNR and CDR2 FQNEAQ (reference sequence). CDR3 length: 14 amino acids. The CDR3 sequence is CASSSGIQGPQQYF.

V and J are TRBV4-1 and TRBJ2-3; checking the TCRdb D call of TRBD1 is not possible without DNA. The V gene's germline CDR1 is MGHRA and CDR2 YSYEKL. The CDR3 loop spans 13 amino acids. CDR3 sequence reads: CASGGTAGDTQYF.

The chain joins TRBV27 to TRBJ2-6. The germline V gene has CDR1 MNHEY and CDR2 SMNVEV (reference sequence). There are 15 residues in the CDR3. The CDR3 here is CASSFRSSGANVLTF. The full variable domain, its missing parts supplied by reference TRBV27 and TRBJ2-6, is EAQVTQNPRYLITVTGKKLTVTCSQNMNHEYMSWYRQDPGLGLRQIYYSMNVEVTDKGDVPEGYKVSRKEKRNFPLILESPSPNQTSLYFCASSFRSSGANVLTFGAGSRLTVL.

The rearrangement links TRBV6-6 to TRBJ2-1. CDR1 is MNHNY, CDR2 SVGAGI, per germline (reference sequence). This CDR3 contains 13 residues. CDR3 sequence reads: CASSYEVLNEQFF.

The V and J genes are TRBV10-3 and TRBJ2-7; absent DNA, TCRdb's TRBD2 call cannot be checked. The CDR3 spans 16 residues. From germline, CDR1 is ENHRY and CDR2 SYGVKD. Here the CDR3 reads CAITGTSGESSYEQYF.

The CDR3: CATSRARTGELFF. V is TRBV15 and J is TRBJ2-2. This CDR3 is built from 13 residues. The germline CDR1 and CDR2 sequences are LNHNV and YYDKDF (reference sequence).

The chain is built from TRBV12-3 or TRBV12-4 and TRBJ2-3; absent DNA, TCRdb's TRBD1 call cannot be checked. CDR3 size: 15 residues. CDR3 sequence: CASSSEGTGPDTQYF.

The chain has TRBV7-8 and TRBJ2-2; checking the TCRdb D call of TRBD1 is not possible without DNA. There are 17 residues in the CDR3. Germline V gene data show CDR1 as SGHVS and CDR2 as FQNEAQ. The CDR3 here is CASSLAGRDGGTGELFF.

The chain combines TRBV30 with TRBJ2-1. The V gene's germline CDR1 is GTSNPN and CDR2 SVGIG (reference sequence). CDR3 length: 15 amino acids. CDR3 amino acids: CAWNVRGDSYNEQFF. Using reference TRBV30 and TRBJ2-1 for the parts outside the CDR3, the full variable domain is SQTIHQWPATLVQPVGSPLSLECTVEGTSNPNLYWYRQAAGRGLQLLFYSVGIGQISSEVPQNLSASRPQDRQFILSSKKLLLSDSGFYLCAWNVRGDSYNEQFFGPGTRLTVL.

V and J are TRBV20-1 and TRBJ2-1; TCRdb's assignment of TRBD1 cannot be checked, as there is no DNA. This CDR3 is built from 15 residues. In germline, CDR1 is DFQATT, CDR2 SNEGSKA (reference sequence). The chain's CDR3 is CSARHVVRGDNEQFF.

The chain carries TRBV4-1 and TRBJ2-2; TCRdb selects TRBD2, and the lack of DNA leaves this call unchecked. This CDR3 is 14 amino acids long. Germline lookup yields CDR1 MGHRA and CDR2 YSYEKL. CDR3 in amino acids: CASRLQEDTGELFF.

This chain links TRBV24-1 with TRBJ1-2. Looked up from germline, CDR1 is KGHDR and CDR2 is SFDVKD. The length of the CDR3 is 16 residues. CDR3 protein: CATSDLPIRPSRGYTF.

The chain has TRBV15 and TRBJ2-2. Germline values: CDR1 LNHNV, CDR2 YYDKDF (reference sequence). The CDR3 spans 14 residues. CDR3 sequence: CATSRLLGTGELFF.

The V and J genes are TRBV7-8 and TRBJ2-1. CDR3 length: 16 residues. Germline loops: CDR1 SGHVS, CDR2 FQNEAQ. Here the CDR3 reads CASSVDTGGSYNEQFF.

The rearrangement links TRBV20-1 to TRBJ2-3; no DNA is available, so the TRBD2 call from TCRdb remains unchecked. The CDR3 extends over 18 amino acids. Germline lookup yields CDR1 DFQATT and CDR2 SNEGSKA (reference sequence). CDR3 in amino acids: CSASPGLAGDRNWDTQYF.

The V gene is TRBV7-9, the J gene TRBJ1-1. CDR3 length equals 16 residues. Germline V gene data show CDR1 as SEHNR and CDR2 as FQNEAQ (reference sequence). This chain's CDR3 is CASSLGSAGLNTEAFF.

The chain has TRBV7-2 and TRBJ2-7. The CDR3 has 13 residues. Per the germline V gene, CDR1 is SGHTA and CDR2 is FQGNSA. The CDR3 sequence: CASSFFVSYEQYF.

Judged by frequency, this clonotype is large (0.1 to 1%). The gene calls are TRBV6-2 or TRBV6-3 and TRBJ1-6; without DNA, the TCRdb call of TRBD1 cannot be checked. There are 14 residues in the CDR3. Germline V CDR1 and CDR2: MNHEY, SVGEGT. The CDR3 sequence is CASSSSPENSPLHF.

The genes are TRBV11-3 and TRBJ2-3; the TRBD1 assignment by TCRdb is unverifiable without DNA. CDR1 and CDR2 (germline): SGHNT, YENEEA. CDR3 size: 20 residues. The CDR3 protein is CASSLLDVSKDRGLTDTQYF.

The genes are TRBV29-1 and TRBJ2-1; TCRdb's assignment of TRBD2 cannot be checked, as there is no DNA. Germline CDR1 SQVTM, CDR2 ANQGSEA. The CDR3 sequence is 16 residues long. The CDR3: CSVVGSGRASYNEQFF.

The V and J genes are TRBV14 and TRBJ2-7; the D gene TCRdb calls, TRBD2, cannot be checked with no DNA. This CDR3 has 16 residues. Germline-derived CDR1 and CDR2 are SGHDN and FVKESK. The CDR3 protein is CASSPWTSGTSYEQYF.

The CDR3 protein is CASSARLAGAGEETQYF. V usage is TRBV13 and J usage is TRBJ2-5; TCRdb outputs TRBD2, but without DNA this stays unchecked. There are 17 residues in the CDR3. The germline gives CDR1 PRHDT, CDR2 FYEKMQ (reference sequence).

The gene calls are TRBV11-2 and TRBJ2-1; no DNA is available, so the TRBD2 call from TCRdb remains unchecked. CDR3 length: 17 amino acids. Germline lookup yields CDR1 SGHAT and CDR2 FQNNGV. Here the CDR3 reads CASSYTSGGKGYNEQFF.

V gene TRBV27 combines with J gene TRBJ2-5; absent DNA, TCRdb's TRBD1 call cannot be checked. CDR1 is MNHEY, CDR2 SMNVEV, per germline (reference sequence). The CDR3 loop spans 13 amino acids. The CDR3 here is CASSGPPEATQYF.

V and J are TRBV29-1 and TRBJ2-1. This CDR3 is built from 11 residues. The germline CDR1 and CDR2 sequences are SQVTM and ANQGSEA. CDR3: CSGDSYNEQFF.

The chain uses TRBV7-8 and TRBJ1-5; as DNA is missing, the TRBD1 call by TCRdb cannot be tested. Germline assignment: CDR1 SGHVS and CDR2 FQNEAQ. This CDR3 has 20 residues. The CDR3 reads CASSSKTGTGGHWGNQPQHF. The entire variable domain, with the rest obtained from reference TRBV7-8 and TRBJ1-5, is as follows: GAGVSQSPRYKVAKRGQDVALRCDPISGHVSLFWYQQALGQGPEFLTYFQNEAQLDKSGLPSDRFFAERPEGSVSTLKIQRTQQEDSAVYLCASSSKTGTGGHWGNQPQHFGDGTRLSIL.

The genes are TRBV5-4 and TRBJ2-1; lacking DNA, the TRBD2 call made by TCRdb goes unchecked. This CDR3 has 15 amino acids. The germline gives CDR1 SGHNT, CDR2 YYREEE (reference sequence). The CDR3 sequence is CASRFGLAGEGEQFF.